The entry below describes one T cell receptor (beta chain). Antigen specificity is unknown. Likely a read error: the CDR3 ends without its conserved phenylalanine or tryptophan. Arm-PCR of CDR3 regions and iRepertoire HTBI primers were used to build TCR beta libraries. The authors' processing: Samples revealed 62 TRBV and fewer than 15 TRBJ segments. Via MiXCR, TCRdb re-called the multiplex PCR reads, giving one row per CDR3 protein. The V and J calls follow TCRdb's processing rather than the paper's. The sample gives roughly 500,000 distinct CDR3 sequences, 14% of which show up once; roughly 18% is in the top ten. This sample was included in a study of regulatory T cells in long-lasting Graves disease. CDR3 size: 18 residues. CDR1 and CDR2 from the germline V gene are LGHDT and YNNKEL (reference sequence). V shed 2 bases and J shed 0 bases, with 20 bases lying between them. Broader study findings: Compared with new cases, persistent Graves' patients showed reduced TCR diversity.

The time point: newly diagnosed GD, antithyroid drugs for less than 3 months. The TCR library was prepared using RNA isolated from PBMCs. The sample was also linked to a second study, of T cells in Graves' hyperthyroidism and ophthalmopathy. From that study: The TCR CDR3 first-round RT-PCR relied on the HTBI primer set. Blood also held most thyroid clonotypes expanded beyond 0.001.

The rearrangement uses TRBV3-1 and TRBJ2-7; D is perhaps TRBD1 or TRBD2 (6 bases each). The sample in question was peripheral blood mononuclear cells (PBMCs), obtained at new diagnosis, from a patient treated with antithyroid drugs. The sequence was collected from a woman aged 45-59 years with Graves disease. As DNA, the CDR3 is TGTGCCAGCAGCCAAAGGGCCGGGGGCGAAGGGTTCTCCTACGAGCAGTACCTC. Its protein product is CASSQRAGGEGFSYEQYL.